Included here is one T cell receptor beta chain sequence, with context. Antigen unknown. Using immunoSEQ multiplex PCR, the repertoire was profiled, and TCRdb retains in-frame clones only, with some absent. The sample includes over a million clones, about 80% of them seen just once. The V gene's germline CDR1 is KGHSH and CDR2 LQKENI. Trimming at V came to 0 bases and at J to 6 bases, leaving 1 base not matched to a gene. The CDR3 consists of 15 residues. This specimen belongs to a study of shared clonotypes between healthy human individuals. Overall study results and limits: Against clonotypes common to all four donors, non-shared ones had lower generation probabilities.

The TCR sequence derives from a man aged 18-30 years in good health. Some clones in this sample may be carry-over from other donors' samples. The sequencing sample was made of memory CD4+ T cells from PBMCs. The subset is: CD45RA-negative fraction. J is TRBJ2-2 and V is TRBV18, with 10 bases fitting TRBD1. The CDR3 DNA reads TGTGCCAGCTCACCACCGGACAGGGGGGCCGGGGAGCTGTTTTTT. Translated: CASSPPDRGAGELFF. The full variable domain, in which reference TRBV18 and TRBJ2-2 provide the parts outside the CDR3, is NAGVMQNPRHLVRRRGQEARLRCSPMKGHSHVYWYRQLPEEGLKFMVYLQKENIIDESGMPKERFSAEFPKEGPSILRIQQVVRGDSAAYFCASSPPDRGAGELFFGEGSRLTVL.